The 19 T cell receptor beta chains in this list originate from one sample, sequenced in a study of blood T cell repertoires in COVID-19. Libraries were prepared by immunoSEQ multiplex PCR; TCRdb keeps only in-frame clonotypes and omits some of them. The sample has 110,000 to 150,000 clones; approximately 84% are singletons. The sequenced sample consisted of peripheral blood. The receptors come from a human donor in a cohort sampled during active COVID-19.

The V and J genes are TRBV7-8 and TRBJ1-5; 7 nucleotides align to TRBD1. V was pared by 5 bases and J by 5 bases, with 6 bases of the junction left unmatched. Per germline, CDR1 SGHVS and CDR2 FQNEAQ. The CDR3 spans 14 residues. DNA of the CDR3: TGTGCCAGCAGCCGTCCAGGGGGGCATCAGCCCCAGCATTTT. Translated: CASSRPGGHQPQHF.

This clone was seen just once. V usage is TRBV11-2 and J usage is TRBJ2-1, with TRBD2 identical over 9 bases. Germline V gives CDR1 SGHAT, CDR2 FQNNGV. V trimming: 0 bases; J trimming: 7 bases; junction bases outside the gene matches: 4. The CDR3 totals 15 residues. The CDR3 reads CASSLDIAGVNEQFF. The DNA for the CDR3 is TGTGCCAGCAGCTTAGATATAGCGGGAGTAAATGAGCAGTTCTTC.

A word on this clone: The same CDR3 also results from other DNA sequences found in this sample. The V gene is TRBV5-6, the J gene TRBJ1-4; weak D call: TRBD1 (5 bases). Germline CDR1 is SGHDT and CDR2 is YYEEEE. The ends were cut back, 4 bases at V and 8 bases at J, with 15 bases in the middle. The CDR3 has 14 amino acids. DNA for the CDR3: TGTGCCAGCAGCCTGGCAGGGATCGGCGAAAAACTGTTTTTT. Translation: CASSLAGIGEKLFF.

V is TRBV4-2 and J is TRBJ1-1, with D perhaps matching TRBD1 (5 bases). The CDR3 is made up of 13 amino acids. V lost 1 base and J 4 bases, leaving 7 bases between the germline ends. The germline CDR1 and CDR2 sequences are LGHNA and YNFKEQ. As DNA, the CDR3 is TGTGCCAGCAGCCAAGTGGGGCGCACTGAAGCTTTCTTT. Translated, it gives CASSQVGRTEAFF.

The chain joins TRBV7-2 to TRBJ2-1; D not certain. Trimming cost V 1 base and J 10 bases, with 5 bases left between them. Germline V gives CDR1 SGHTA, CDR2 FQGNSA. The CDR3 extends over 11 amino acids. Here the CDR3 DNA reads TGTGCCAGCAGCTTAGTACGGGAGCAGTTCTTC. It encodes CASSLVREQFF. The whole variable domain, remainder taken from reference TRBV7-2 and TRBJ2-1, is GAGVSQSPSNKVTEKGKDVELRCDPISGHTALYWYRQSLGQGLEFLIYFQGNSAPDKSGLPSDRFSAERTGGSVSTLTIQRTQQEDSAVYLCASSLVREQFFGPGTRLTVL.

The V call is TRBV20-1, the J call TRBJ2-1; tentatively, D is TRBD2 (5 bases). The CDR3 spans 14 residues. Germline V gene sequence: CDR1 DFQATT, CDR2 SNEGSKA (reference sequence). Deletions cut 3 bases from V and 5 bases from J, with 14 bases between. This chain's CDR3 is CSASTGMINNEQFF. The CDR3 bases are TGCAGTGCTAGTACCGGGATGATAAACAATGAGCAGTTCTTC.

V gene TRBV3-1 (or the pseudogene TRBV3-2) combines with J gene TRBJ1-2; 10 bases fit TRBD1. Germline V CDR1 and CDR2: LGHDT, YNNKEL (reference sequence). The CDR3 has 15 amino acids. J lost 6 bases, V lost 1 base, and 5 bases had no gene match. Here the CDR3 reads CASSQGWGQGNGYTF. The CDR3 region has the DNA TGTGCCAGCAGCCAAGGATGGGGACAGGGGAATGGCTACACCTTC.

This clone is a singleton in its sample. This chain joins TRBV7-9 and TRBJ2-3, with TRBD2 matching 8 bases. With V trimmed by 5 bases and J by 1 base, 8 bases remained unmatched. The length of the CDR3 is 16 residues. CDR1 SEHNR and CDR2 FQNEAQ come from the germline V gene (reference sequence). The CDR3 DNA sequence: TGTGCCAGCAGCCCCCGAGCGGGAGTGGGCACAGATACGCAGTATTTT. Protein sequence: CASSPRAGVGTDTQYF.

The J gene is TRBJ1-1, the V gene TRBV12-3 or TRBV12-4; 8 nucleotides line up with TRBD1. The CDR3 has 13 amino acids. The V segment lost 6 bases and the J segment 7 bases; nucleotides outside the gene matches: 7. The DNA for the CDR3 is TGTGCCAGCAGGTACGGACAGGGAGGTGAAGCTTTCTTT. This translates into CASRYGQGGEAFF.

The J gene is TRBJ2-3, the V gene TRBV3-1 (or the pseudogene TRBV3-2); TRBD2 matches at 8 bases. The CDR3 contains 16 residues. Germline trimming cut 0 bases from V and 7 bases from J; bases unmatched to any gene: 9. CDR1 and CDR2 from the germline V gene are LGHDT and YNNKEL (reference sequence). The CDR3 reads CASSQELGTSLHTQYF. CDR3 sequence (DNA): TGTGCCAGCAGCCAAGAACTCGGGACTAGTCTTCATACGCAGTATTTT.

The sample holds a few counts of this clone. The chain couples TRBV13 to TRBJ2-7; D possibly corresponds to TRBD1 (5 bases). V lost 2 bases and J lost 0, with 11 bases in between. CDR1 is PRHDT and CDR2 is FYEKMQ in the germline V gene (reference sequence). The CDR3 totals 15 residues. In nucleotides, the CDR3 is TGTGCCAGCAGCTTAATGGGGCAAGGCTCCTACGAGCAGTACTTC. Amino acids: CASSLMGQGSYEQYF.

The rearrangement links TRBV6-1 to TRBJ2-2, with a weak D call TRBD1 (6 bases). The CDR3 has 15 residues. Per the germline V gene, CDR1 is MNHNS and CDR2 is SASEGT. V lost 3 bases, J lost 5 bases, and 13 bases lay in between. The CDR3 reads CASSEQGRLTGELFF. The CDR3 DNA reads TGTGCCAGCAGTGAGCAGGGGAGACTAACCGGGGAGCTGTTTTTT.

This rearrangement joins TRBV10-3 to TRBJ1-2; TRBD1 is a possible D gene (6 bases). The germline V gene has CDR1 ENHRY and CDR2 SYGVKD. Between the trimmed V and J ends, which lost 2 bases and 4 bases, there was a span of 20 bases. The CDR3 is made up of 17 amino acids. The CDR3 DNA is TGTGCCATCAGTGAGGGGGGACACGGTAGGCTTGGCTATGGCTACACCTTC. Amino acid sequence: CAISEGGHGRLGYGYTF.

The chain uses TRBV4-2 and TRBJ2-1; the match to TRBD2 covers 7 bases. The germline gives CDR1 LGHNA, CDR2 YNFKEQ. CDR3 length: 15 amino acids. J was trimmed by 2 bases and V by 4 bases; bases with no gene match: 5. CDR3 DNA: TGTGCCAGCAGCCGAGCCCTAGCGGCCTACAATGAGCAGTTCTTC. Translated: CASSRALAAYNEQFF.

The genes are TRBV4-1 and TRBJ1-5; a weak D match, TRBD1 (6 bases). The CDR3 is made up of 14 amino acids. Germline V gene sequence: CDR1 MGHRA, CDR2 YSYEKL. V was cut by 1 base and J by 9 bases, with 13 bases left in between. Written as DNA, the CDR3 is TGCGCCAGCAGCCAAGCTTTGACAGGACTGCCCCAGCATTTT. Amino acid sequence: CASSQALTGLPQHF.

V and J are TRBV12-3 or TRBV12-4 and TRBJ1-4; D remains ambiguous. The CDR3 spans 13 residues. Trimming took 2 bases from V and 5 from J, leaving 6 bases between them. DNA for the CDR3: TGTGCCAGCAGTTTACGGGTAAATGAAAAACTGTTTTTT. Translation gives CASSLRVNEKLFF.

This clone was counted a few times. The V call is TRBV6-4, the J call TRBJ1-2; perhaps TRBD1 as D (6 bases). The ends were cut back, 5 bases at V and 7 bases at J, with 20 bases in the middle. Germline CDR1 reads MRHNA; CDR2 reads SNTAGT. The CDR3 runs 15 residues. CDR3 in amino acids: CASSPTWGQGSGYTF. The CDR3, as DNA: TGTGCCAGCAGTCCCACATGGGGGCAGGGAAGTGGCTACACCTTC.

At least ten counts were recorded for this clone. This chain links TRBV6-4 with TRBJ2-7; 7 bases match TRBD1. The germline CDR1 and CDR2 sequences are MRHNA and SNTAGT. With V trimmed by 1 base and J by 5 bases, 8 bases remained unmatched. CDR3 size: 15 residues. CDR3 in DNA: TGTGCCAGCAGTGACTTGACAGGGTGTGTTGACGAGCAGTACGTC. Amino acid sequence: CASSDLTGCVDEQYV.

CDR3 DNA: TGCGCCAGCAGCCTTATACAGGGAACCGGGGAGCTGTTTTTT. Translated, it gives CASSLIQGTGELFF. The chain links TRBV5-1 to TRBJ2-2, with TRBD1 as a possible D gene (6 bases). V was clipped by 4 bases and J by 5 bases, with 12 bases between them. The V gene's germline CDR1 is SGHRS and CDR2 YFSETQ. This CDR3 has 14 amino acids.